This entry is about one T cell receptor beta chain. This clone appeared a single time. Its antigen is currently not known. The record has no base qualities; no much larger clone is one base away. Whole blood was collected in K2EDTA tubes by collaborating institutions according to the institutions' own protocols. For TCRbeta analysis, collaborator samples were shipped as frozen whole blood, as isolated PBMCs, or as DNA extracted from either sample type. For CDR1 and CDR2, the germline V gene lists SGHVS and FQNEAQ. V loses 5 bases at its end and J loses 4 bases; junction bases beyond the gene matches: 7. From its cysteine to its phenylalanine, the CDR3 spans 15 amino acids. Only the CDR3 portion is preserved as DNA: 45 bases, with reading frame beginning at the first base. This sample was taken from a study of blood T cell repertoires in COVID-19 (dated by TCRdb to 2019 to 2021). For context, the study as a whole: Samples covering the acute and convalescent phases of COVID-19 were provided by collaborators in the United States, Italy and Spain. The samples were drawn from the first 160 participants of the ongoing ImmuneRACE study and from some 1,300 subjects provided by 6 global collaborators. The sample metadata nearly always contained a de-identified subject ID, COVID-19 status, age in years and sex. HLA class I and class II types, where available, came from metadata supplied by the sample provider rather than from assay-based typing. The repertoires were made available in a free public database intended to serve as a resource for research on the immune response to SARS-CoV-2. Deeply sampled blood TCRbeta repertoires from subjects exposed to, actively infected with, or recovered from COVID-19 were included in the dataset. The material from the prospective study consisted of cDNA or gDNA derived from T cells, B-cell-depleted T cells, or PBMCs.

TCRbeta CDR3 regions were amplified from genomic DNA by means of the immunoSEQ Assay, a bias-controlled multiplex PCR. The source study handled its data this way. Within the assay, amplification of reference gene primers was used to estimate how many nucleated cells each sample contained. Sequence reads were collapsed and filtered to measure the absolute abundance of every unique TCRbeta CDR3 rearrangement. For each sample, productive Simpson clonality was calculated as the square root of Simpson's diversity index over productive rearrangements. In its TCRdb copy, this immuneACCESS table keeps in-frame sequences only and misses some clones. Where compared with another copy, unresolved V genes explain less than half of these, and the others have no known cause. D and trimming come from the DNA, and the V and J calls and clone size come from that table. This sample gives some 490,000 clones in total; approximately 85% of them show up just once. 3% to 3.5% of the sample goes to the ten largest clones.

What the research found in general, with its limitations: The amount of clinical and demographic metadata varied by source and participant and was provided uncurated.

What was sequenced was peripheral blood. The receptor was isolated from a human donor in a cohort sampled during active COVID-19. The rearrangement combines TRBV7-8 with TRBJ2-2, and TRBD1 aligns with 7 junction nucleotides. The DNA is TGTGCCAGCAGCCCTTCGACAGGGATCACCGGGGAGCTGTTTTTT. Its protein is CASSPSTGITGELFF.